These 20 T cell receptor beta chains were all obtained from the same sample, sequenced in a study of CD8 T cells in Susac syndrome. Reverse transcription of roughly 0.45 to 1 ug RNA was carried out with random hexamers. TCRdb independently ran MiXCR on the immunoSEQ multiplex PCR reads; one entry per CDR3 protein. Altogether approximately 150,000 distinct CDR3 sequences are present, around 93% being singletons, with the ten largest covering more than 0.08%. The sequencing sample was made of CD4+ T cells from PBMCs. The receptor set was obtained from a human donor with multiple sclerosis.

The CDR3: CASSLGQFIQPQHF. For the CDR3, the DNA is TGTGCCAGCAGTCTTGGACAGTTCATTCAGCCCCAGCATTTT. The chain uses TRBV28 and TRBJ1-5; D is possibly TRBD1 (6 bases). Germline V gene sequence: CDR1 MDHEN, CDR2 SYDVKM. V shed 5 bases and J shed 6 bases, with 14 bases lying between them. CDR3 length: 14 amino acids.

The V and J genes are TRBV7-3 and TRBJ2-2; TRBD1 agrees at 8 bases. This CDR3 region has 16 residues. V lost 3 bases and J lost 3; bases outside the gene matches: 6. From germline, CDR1 is SGHTA and CDR2 FQGTGA. This CDR3 is CASSFGQGAHTGELFF. CDR3 DNA sequence: TGTGCCAGCAGCTTCGGTCAGGGGGCGCACACCGGGGAGCTGTTTTTT.

The rearrangement uses TRBV9 and TRBJ2-2; TRBD1 aligns across 8 bases. Looked up from germline, CDR1 is SGDLS and CDR2 is YYNGEE. The CDR3 has 16 amino acids. The V gene end was trimmed by 1 base and the J gene end by 2 bases; junction bases not matched to a gene: 4. The DNA for the CDR3 is TGTGCCAGCAGCGTAAAGGGGACAGGAAACACCGGGGAGCTGTTTTTT. Its protein product is CASSVKGTGNTGELFF.

The rearrangement uses TRBV2 and TRBJ1-1; D ambiguous. The CDR3 covers 13 residues. Per the germline V gene, CDR1 is SNHLY and CDR2 is FYNNEI. Trimming cost V 6 bases and J 3 bases, with 11 bases left between them. CDR3 residues: CASRVSEDTEAFF. The CDR3 region has the DNA TGTGCCAGCAGGGTCTCGGAAGACACTGAAGCTTTCTTT.

The V gene is TRBV5-8, the J gene TRBJ2-3; 7 bases match TRBD1. Germline CDR1 SGHTS, CDR2 YDEGEE. The CDR3 has 14 residues. The ends lost 4 bases at V and 6 bases at J; junction bases unmatched: 8. Here the CDR3 DNA reads TGTGCCAGCAGCCCCGGACAGGCTAAGGATACGCAGTATTTT. It is translated as CASSPGQAKDTQYF.

The rearrangement uses TRBV7-8 and TRBJ1-5; TRBD1 might be the D (5 bases). The V end lost 1 base, the J end lost 8 bases, and 12 bases lay between the germline ends. The length of the CDR3 is 14 residues. Per the germline V gene, CDR1 is SGHVS and CDR2 is FQNEAQ. Here the CDR3 DNA reads TGTGCCAGCAGCTTAGGCAGGGTGCGGGAGCCCCAGCATTTT. This gives the protein CASSLGRVREPQHF.

This clonotype was recorded a few times. J is TRBJ1-2 and V is TRBV6-1; 7 nucleotides align to TRBD1. The V gene end was trimmed by 6 bases and the J gene end by 8 bases; junction bases not matched to a gene: 12. The CDR3 runs to 14 residues. The germline V gene encodes CDR1 MNHNS and CDR2 SASEGT. CDR3 DNA: TGTGCCAGCAGCCAATTCCGACAGGGACAAGGCTACACCTTC. It codes for CASSQFRQGQGYTF.

This chain joins TRBV5-1 and TRBJ2-2; perhaps TRBD2 as D (5 bases). CDR3 length: 15 amino acids. Trimming removed 1 base at V and 1 base at J, with 8 bases between. Germline V gene lookup returns CDR1 SGHRS and CDR2 YFSETQ. The CDR3 spells CASSLSRGNTGELFF. Written as DNA, the CDR3 is TGCGCCAGCAGCTTGTCACGGGGGAACACCGGGGAGCTGTTTTTT.

The J gene is TRBJ1-1, the V gene TRBV29-1; D remains unclear. The CDR3 has 14 amino acids. Germline loops: CDR1 SQVTM, CDR2 ANQGSEA. The V and J ends lost 7 bases and 0 bases respectively, with 15 bases between them. CDR3 sequence: CSAVAWTLNTEAFF. CDR3 nucleotides: TGCAGCGCGGTCGCCTGGACCTTGAACACTGAAGCTTTCTTT.

This clonotype came up once. The rearrangement joins TRBV18 to TRBJ2-6; D perhaps matches TRBD1 (6 bases). CDR3 length: 17 amino acids. Germline values: CDR1 KGHSH, CDR2 LQKENI. V gave up 3 bases and J gave up 2 bases, with 14 bases separating them. The CDR3 protein is CASSPSGTRAGANVLTF. Written as DNA, the CDR3 is TGTGCCAGCTCACCGTCCGGGACAAGGGCTGGGGCCAACGTCCTGACTTTC.

V gene TRBV20-1 combines with J gene TRBJ2-3; 7 nucleotides agree with TRBD2. The CDR3 covers 14 residues. V shed 3 bases, J shed 5 bases, and the junction held 8 bases outside the gene matches. Germline CDR1 DFQATT, CDR2 SNEGSKA (reference sequence). The CDR3 bases are TGCAGTGCTAGGATAGCGGGCGTAGGAGATACGCAGTATTTT. Amino acid sequence: CSARIAGVGDTQYF.

The rearrangement uses TRBV5-1 and TRBJ2-1; 12 bases agree with TRBD2. The ends lost 0 bases at V and 8 bases at J; junction bases unmatched: 3. CDR1 and CDR2 from the germline V gene are SGHRS and YFSETQ. The CDR3 consists of 15 residues. The CDR3 region is CASSLGLAGVDEQFF. CDR3 bases: TGCGCCAGCAGCTTGGGACTAGCGGGGGTAGATGAGCAGTTCTTC.

The chain is built from TRBV2 and TRBJ2-1, with 11 bases lining up with TRBD2. The DNA end is more similar to TRBJ2-7, so the J call may be wrong. This CDR3 has 12 residues. Germline CDR1 and CDR2: SNHLY and FYNNEI. The CDR3 DNA is TGTGCCACGGGACTAGCGGCCTACGAGCAGTACTTC. Amino acids: CATGLAAYEQYF.

The genes are TRBV20-1 and TRBJ2-7; the match to TRBD2 covers 13 bases. With 0 bases clipped from V and 5 bases from J, the junction kept 16 bases outside the gene matches. Germline values: CDR1 DFQATT, CDR2 SNEGSKA (reference sequence). The CDR3 loop spans 19 amino acids. CDR3 protein: CSARDPKGLAGAARDEQYF. Here the CDR3 DNA reads TGCAGTGCTAGAGATCCTAAAGGACTAGCGGGAGCGGCCAGGGACGAGCAGTACTTC.

The chain is built from TRBV12-3 or TRBV12-4 and TRBJ2-1; 13 bases agree with TRBD2. J was trimmed by 7 bases and V by 4 bases; bases with no gene match: 7. The CDR3 sequence is 16 residues long. The CDR3 bases are TGTGCCAGCAGTTCTATTACTAGCGGGAGGGGAAATGAGCAGTTCTTC. Encoded protein: CASSSITSGRGNEQFF.

The genes are TRBV19 and TRBJ2-7; D gene ambiguous. CDR1 and CDR2 from the germline V gene are LNHDA and SQIVND (reference sequence). The length of the CDR3 is 12 residues. V lost 2 bases and J 9 bases, leaving 11 bases between the germline ends. CDR3 DNA sequence: TGTGCCAGTAGTATATATCCGGGTCCGCAGTACTTC. It translates to CASSIYPGPQYF.

This clonotype was detected only once. The chain uses TRBV14 and TRBJ1-1; tentatively, D is TRBD1 (5 bases). The length of the CDR3 is 14 residues. Germline V gene sequence: CDR1 SGHDN, CDR2 FVKESK. The ends were cut back, 6 bases at V and 4 bases at J, with 15 bases in the middle. The CDR3 coding sequence is TGTGCCAGCAGTCTAGACCAAGGGGTCACTGAAGCTTTCTTT. It codes for CASSLDQGVTEAFF.

V gene TRBV20-1 combines with J gene TRBJ1-1, with 9 positions matching TRBD1. The germline CDR1 and CDR2 sequences are DFQATT and SNEGSKA (reference sequence). CDR3 length: 16 residues. The CDR3 coding sequence is TGCAGAGGGGGACAGGGCTCACTTTCCCCCCCCACTGAAGCTTTCTTT. This gives the protein CRGGQGSLSPPTEAFF.

The rearrangement joins TRBV5-1 to TRBJ1-6; 8 bases line up with TRBD1. This CDR3 comprises 14 residues. V dropped 1 base and J dropped 8; count of bases not matched to a gene: 2. The germline CDR1 and CDR2 sequences are SGHRS and YFSETQ. Written as DNA, the CDR3 is TGCGCCAGCAGCTTGAACAGGGGGGATTCACCCCTCCACTTT. Translation gives CASSLNRGDSPLHF.

The chain links TRBV25-1 to TRBJ2-6; 7 bases align to TRBD2. Germline assignment: CDR1 MGHDK and CDR2 SYGVNS. The V and J ends lost 7 bases and 0 bases, in that order; junction bases with no gene match: 6. The length of the CDR3 is 16 residues. The CDR3 nucleotides are TGTGCCAGCACCGGACTAGGCCTCTCTGGGGCCAACGTCCTGACTTTC. Protein: CASTGLGLSGANVLTF.